This record looks at one TCR beta chain sequence and its context. With 60 Vbeta and 13 Jbeta primers, the PCR was carried out. Clones were read by immunoSEQ multiplex PCR, and TCRdb kept only the in-frame ones, dropping some. Of roughly 120,000 clones in the sample, around 84% were seen once. This sample is part of a study of cytomegalovirus exposure and HLA in healthy donors. Study background: Early released data comprised some 85 million unique TCRs from HLA-typed donors.

Trimming cost V 4 bases and J 0 bases, with 19 bases left between them. The CDR3 spans 18 residues. Germline V gives CDR1 WNHNN, CDR2 SYGVQD (reference sequence). The chain recombines TRBV10-1 with TRBJ2-4; possible D gene TRBD2, 6 bases. Sequenced material: PBMCs. The receptor was isolated from a young man in good health and CMV-seropositive. This CDR3 reads CASSVRAGREIAKNIQYF. The CDR3 DNA reads TGCGCCAGCAGTGTAAGGGCAGGGCGGGAAATAGCCAAAAACATTCAGTACTTC.